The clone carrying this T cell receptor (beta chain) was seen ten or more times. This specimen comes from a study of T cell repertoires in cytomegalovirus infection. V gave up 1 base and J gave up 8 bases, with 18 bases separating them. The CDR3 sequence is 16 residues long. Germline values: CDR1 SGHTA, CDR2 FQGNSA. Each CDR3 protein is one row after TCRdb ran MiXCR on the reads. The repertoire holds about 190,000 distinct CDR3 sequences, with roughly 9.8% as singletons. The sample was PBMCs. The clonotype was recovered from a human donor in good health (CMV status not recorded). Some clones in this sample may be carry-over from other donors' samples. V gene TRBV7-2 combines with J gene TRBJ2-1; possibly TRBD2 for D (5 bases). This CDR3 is CASSLDSMYRGYEQFF. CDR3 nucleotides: TGTGCCAGCAGCTTAGATTCTATGTATCGGGGTTATGAGCAGTTCTTC.